This paragraph reports one T cell receptor beta chain. Surgery cases with the highest brain T cell transcript signatures were chosen for sequencing. The data were taken from a study of brain T cells in children with intractable seizures. Only in-frame clones appear in the TCRdb table, and some are missing; sequencing was by immunoSEQ multiplex PCR. The sample has about 76,000 clones; about 93% are singletons. The V gene's germline CDR1 is SGHRS and CDR2 YFSETQ. The CDR3 spans 14 residues. The J segment lost 4 bases and the V segment lost 7 bases, leaving 9 bases of the junction unmatched. The clonotype comes from a boy under two years old with tuberous sclerosis and intractable seizures. The V and J genes are TRBV5-1 and TRBJ1-1, with 8 bases aligning to TRBD1. The sample here was peripheral blood, taken at surgery. Here the CDR3 DNA reads TGCGCCAGCGGACAGGGTAGCCTCGGCACTGAAGCTTTCTTT. This gives the protein CASGQGSLGTEAFF.